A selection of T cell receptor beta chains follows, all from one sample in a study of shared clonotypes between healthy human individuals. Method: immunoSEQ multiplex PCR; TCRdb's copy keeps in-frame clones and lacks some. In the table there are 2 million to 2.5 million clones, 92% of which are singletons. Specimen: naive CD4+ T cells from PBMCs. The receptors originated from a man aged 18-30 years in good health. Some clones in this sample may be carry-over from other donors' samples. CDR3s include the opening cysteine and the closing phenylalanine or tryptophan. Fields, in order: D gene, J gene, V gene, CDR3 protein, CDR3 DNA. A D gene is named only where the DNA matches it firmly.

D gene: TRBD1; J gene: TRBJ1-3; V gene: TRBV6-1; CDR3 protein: CASRGQGSTTIYF; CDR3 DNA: TGTGCCAGCAGAGGACAGGGGAGTACCACCATATATTTT
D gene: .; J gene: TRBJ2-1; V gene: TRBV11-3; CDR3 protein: CASSLEDEQFF; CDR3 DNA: TGTGCCAGCAGCTTAGAGGATGAGCAGTTCTTC
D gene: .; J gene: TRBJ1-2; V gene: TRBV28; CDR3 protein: CASSLIIERVAGYTF; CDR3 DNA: TGTGCCAGCAGTTTAATCATTGAGAGGGTTGCTGGCTACACCTTC
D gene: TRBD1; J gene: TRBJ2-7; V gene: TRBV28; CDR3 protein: CASSPGQGAISYEQYF; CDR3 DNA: TGTGCCAGCAGTCCGGGACAGGGGGCTATTTCCTACGAGCAGTACTTC
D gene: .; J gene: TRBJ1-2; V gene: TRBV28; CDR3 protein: CASSPLGNYGYTF; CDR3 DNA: TGTGCCAGCAGCCCTTTGGGGAACTATGGCTACACCTTC
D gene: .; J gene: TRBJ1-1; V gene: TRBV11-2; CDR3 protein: CASSLDPSSAEAFF; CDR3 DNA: TGTGCCAGCAGCTTAGATCCCTCTTCCGCTGAAGCTTTCTTT
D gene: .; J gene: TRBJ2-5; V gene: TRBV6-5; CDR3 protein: CASSDRDLKETQYF; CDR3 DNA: TGTGCCAGCAGTGACCGGGACCTAAAAGAGACCCAGTACTTC
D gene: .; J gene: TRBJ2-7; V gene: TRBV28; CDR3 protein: CASRSYSEQYF; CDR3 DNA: TGTGCCAGCCGCTCTTATTCGGAGCAGTACTTC
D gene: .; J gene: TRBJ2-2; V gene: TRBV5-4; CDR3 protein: CASSLVRDGTGELFF; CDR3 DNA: TGTGCCAGCAGCTTGGTCAGGGACGGCACCGGGGAGCTGTTTTTT
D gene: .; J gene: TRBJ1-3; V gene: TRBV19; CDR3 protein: CASSINSAGSGNTIYF; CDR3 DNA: TGTGCCAGTAGTATAAACTCTGCGGGCTCTGGAAACACCATATATTTT